This TCR beta chain originates from a study of identical twins (dated by TCRdb to between 2015 and 2016). At the level of the whole study: To test whether fetal clonotypes persist, this study deep-sequenced TCR alpha and beta repertoires from monozygotic twins, from unrelated adults of various ages, and from cord blood. To rule out contamination, the twin experiments were replicated at different times with different library preparation protocols. Broader findings and caveats from the paper: Excess twin sharing in beta out-of-frame sequences was weaker because fewer shared sequences lowered the signal-to-noise ratio. Conclusions relied on cross-sectional statistical analysis, since the same donors could not be followed over many years. Fewer insertions were carried by abundant cord blood beta clonotypes; a weaker similar trend was observed in young adult naive repertoires, while no such trend was observed in memory repertoires. Zero-insertion analyses could be partly confounded by invariant T cells such as MAIT and iNKT, though diverse VJ usage argued against such confounding for most clonotypes. Out-of-frame TCR alpha sequences shared between twins showed an excess of low generation-probability sequences compared with coincidental sharing between unrelated individuals. Out-of-frame TCR alpha sharing in monozygotic twins was systematically underestimated by recombination models, whereas sharing between unrelated individuals was in agreement with the recombination models.

The CDR3 holds 12 amino acids from the cysteine to the phenylalanine. The CDR3 DNA has 36 bases and is translated from base 1. The junction shows trimming of 10 bases on V and 2 bases on J, and the gene matches do not reach 5 bases of it. This clonotype was observed a few times. This clone's antigen is unknown. No qualities accompany the bases; no much larger clone lies one base away. Only healthy Caucasian donors were included. Three pairs of female monozygotic twins, all aged roughly 18 to 30 years, made up the twin cohort. Positive isolation kits from Invitrogen were used to isolate the CD4+ and CD8+ T cell populations. Library prep was done by 5' RACE. Sequencing took place on an Illumina HiSeq 2000. Template switching added a universal primer binding site, and the final cDNA carried a unique molecular identifier that allowed TCR cDNA molecules to be counted accurately. Specific primers in the conserved constant-segment region were used to synthesize first-strand cDNA for TCR alpha and beta chains. Each cDNA library was double barcoded, with a SMART-Mk sample barcode plus Illumina barcodes, to control for contamination. Two successive PCR steps introduced TruSeq adapter sequences along with Illumina sample barcodes. The TCR alpha and beta cDNA libraries were sequenced on the Illumina HiSeq platform using custom primers. Turning to the authors' computational methods: MiGEC was used to process raw reads and extract unique molecular identifiers, and MiXCR was used to find CDR3 positions. For each individual, recombination models were inferred using an EM algorithm with the repgenHMM and IGoR tools. The analysis of shared clonotypes was done with the tcR package in R, with sharing normalized by the product of cloneset sizes. Out-of-frame nonproductive sequences were analyzed to study raw recombination free of thymic and clonal selection effects. The public sequencing data were trimmed at Q25 with fastp and processed into clonotypes with MiXCR by TCRdb, which kept only in-frame beta chains. Rows with a matching CDR3 protein are joined into one entry that keeps the most common DNA and genes. The V and J calls were not made by the authors but by TCRdb's processing. In this sample the table shows 400,000 to 550,000 distinct CDR3 sequences, around an eighth of which occur a single time. Approximately 1% of the sample lies in the top ten.

The same sample was also used in a study of yellow fever vaccine responses in identical twins. The second study also describes: The authors reported that the T cell response to vaccination in identical twins appeared partly convergent and partly personalized. In the study, vaccine-responding T cell clones were precisely tracked in identical twins.

The chain couples TRBV12-3 or TRBV12-4 to TRBJ2-7; 7 bases in between match TRBD2. Sequences were obtained from CD4+ T cells sorted from blood. The sequence came from a woman under 30 in good health. The base sequence is TGTGCCACCGGCGGGGGACCCTACGAGCAGTACTTC. This is translated as CATGGGPYEQYF.